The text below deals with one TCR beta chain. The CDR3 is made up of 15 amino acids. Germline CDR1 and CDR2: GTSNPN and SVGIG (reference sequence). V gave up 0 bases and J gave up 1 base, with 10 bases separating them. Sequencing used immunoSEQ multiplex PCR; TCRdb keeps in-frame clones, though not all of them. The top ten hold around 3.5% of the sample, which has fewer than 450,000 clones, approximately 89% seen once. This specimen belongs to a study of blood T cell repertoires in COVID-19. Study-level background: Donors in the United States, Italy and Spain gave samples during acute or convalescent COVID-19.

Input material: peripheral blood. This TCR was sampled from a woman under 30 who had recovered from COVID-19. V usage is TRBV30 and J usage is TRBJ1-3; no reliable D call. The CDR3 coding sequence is TGTGCCTGGAGTGTAGGGTGGAGGTCTGGAAACACCATATATTTT. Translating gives CAWSVGWRSGNTIYF.